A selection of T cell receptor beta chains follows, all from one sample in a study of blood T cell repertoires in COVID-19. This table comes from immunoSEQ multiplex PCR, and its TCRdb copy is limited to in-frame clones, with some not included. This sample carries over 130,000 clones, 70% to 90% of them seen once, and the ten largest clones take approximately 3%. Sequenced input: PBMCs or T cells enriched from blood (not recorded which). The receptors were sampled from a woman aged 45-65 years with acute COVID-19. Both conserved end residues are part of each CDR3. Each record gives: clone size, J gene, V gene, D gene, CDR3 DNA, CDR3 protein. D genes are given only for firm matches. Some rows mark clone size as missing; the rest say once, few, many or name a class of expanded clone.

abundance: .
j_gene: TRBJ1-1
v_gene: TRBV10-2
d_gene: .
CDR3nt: TGCGCCAGCAGTGACGGGTGGACTGAAGCTTTCTTT
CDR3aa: CASSDGWTEAFF

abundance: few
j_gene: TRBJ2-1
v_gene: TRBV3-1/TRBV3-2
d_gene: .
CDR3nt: TGTGCCAGCAGCCCCGGGGTAGCGGAGGTTAATGAGCAGTTCTTC
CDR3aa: CASSPGVAEVNEQFF

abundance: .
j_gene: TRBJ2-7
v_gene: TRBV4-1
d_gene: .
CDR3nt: TGCGCCAGCAGCCAAGATAATGGGGGGAACTTACACTACGAGCAGTACTTC
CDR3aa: CASSQDNGGNLHYEQYF

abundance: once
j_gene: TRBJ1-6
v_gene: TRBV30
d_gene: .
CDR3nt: TGTGCCTGGAATCAGGGGAGGGGATCACCCCTCCACTTT
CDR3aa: CAWNQGRGSPLHF

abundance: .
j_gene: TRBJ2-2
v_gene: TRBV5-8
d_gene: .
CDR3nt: TGTGCCAGCAGCTTGTTCCGTCTTAACACCGGGGAGCTGTTTTTT
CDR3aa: CASSLFRLNTGELFF

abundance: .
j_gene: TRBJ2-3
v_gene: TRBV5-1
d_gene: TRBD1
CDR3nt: TGCGCCAGCAGCCCGGGACAGGGGAGGGTCGCAGATACGCAGTATTTT
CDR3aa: CASSPGQGRVADTQYF

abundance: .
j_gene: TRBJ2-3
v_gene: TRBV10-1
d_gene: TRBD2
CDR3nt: TGCGCCAGCACCCTCTTTTCCGGGACTAGCGGGAGGGGCACAGATACGCAGTATTTT
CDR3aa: CASTLFSGTSGRGTDTQYF

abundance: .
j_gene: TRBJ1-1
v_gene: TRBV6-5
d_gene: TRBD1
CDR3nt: TGTGCCAGCAACTACATCCGGGACAGTTCTGAAGCTTTCTTT
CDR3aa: CASNYIRDSSEAFF

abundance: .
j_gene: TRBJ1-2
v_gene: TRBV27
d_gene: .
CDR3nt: TGTGCCAGCAGTTTTGCACAGGGTGAGAATGGCTACACCTTC
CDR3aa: CASSFAQGENGYTF

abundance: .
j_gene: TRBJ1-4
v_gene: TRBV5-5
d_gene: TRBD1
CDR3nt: TGTGCCAGCAGCTTGCAGGGGGCGAATGAAAAACTGTTTTTT
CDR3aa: CASSLQGANEKLFF

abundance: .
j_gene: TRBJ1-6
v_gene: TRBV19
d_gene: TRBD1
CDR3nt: TGTGCCAGTAGCCCGACAGGGGGCTGGAATAATTCACCCCTCCACTTT
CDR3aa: CASSPTGGWNNSPLHF

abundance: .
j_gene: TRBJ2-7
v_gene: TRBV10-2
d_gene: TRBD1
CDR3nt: TGCGCCAGCCGCCTCGAGGGACAGGGTGCATCCGAGCAGTACTTC
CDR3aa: CASRLEGQGASEQYF

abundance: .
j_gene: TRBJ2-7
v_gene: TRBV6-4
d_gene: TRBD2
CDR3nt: TGTGCCAGGGCCCCCCCCATAGCGGGGAGCTCCTACGAGCAGTACTTC
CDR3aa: CARAPPIAGSSYEQYF

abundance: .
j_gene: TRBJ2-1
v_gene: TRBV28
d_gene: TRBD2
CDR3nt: TGTGCCAGCAGTAAAATTATGCCCCGGGGGGGGAACAATGAGCAGTTCTTC
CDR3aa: CASSKIMPRGGNNEQFF

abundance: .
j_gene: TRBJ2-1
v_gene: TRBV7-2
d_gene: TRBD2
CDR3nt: TGTGCCAGCAGCCTAGCGGGAGGAAACAATGAGCAGTTCTTC
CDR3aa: CASSLAGGNNEQFF

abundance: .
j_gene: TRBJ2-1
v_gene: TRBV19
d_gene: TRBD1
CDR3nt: TGTGCCAGTAGCAGAGACAGGGGGCGAGATGAGCAGTTCTTC
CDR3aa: CASSRDRGRDEQFF

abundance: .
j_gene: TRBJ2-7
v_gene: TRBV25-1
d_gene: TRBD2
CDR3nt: TGTGCCAGCAGTCGGACTAGCGGGAACTACGAGCAGTACTTC
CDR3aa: CASSRTSGNYEQYF

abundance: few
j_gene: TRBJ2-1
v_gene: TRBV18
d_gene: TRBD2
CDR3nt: TGTGCCAGCTCACCACCGGGACTAGCGGGAGATAGTGAGCAGTTCTTC
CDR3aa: CASSPPGLAGDSEQFF

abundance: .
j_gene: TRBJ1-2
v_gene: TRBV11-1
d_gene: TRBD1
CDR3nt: TGTGCCAGCAGAGTTGGGACAGGGGCCAATCGGGAAGGCTACACCTTC
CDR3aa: CASRVGTGANREGYTF

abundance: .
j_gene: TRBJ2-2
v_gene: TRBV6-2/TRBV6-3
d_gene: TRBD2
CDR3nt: TGTGCCAGCAGTTTTGAGCGGGAGCACACCGGGGAGCTGTTTTTT
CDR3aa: CASSFEREHTGELFF

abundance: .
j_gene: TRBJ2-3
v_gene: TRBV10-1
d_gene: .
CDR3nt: TGCGCCAGCAGTGTCCCCGCTAGCGAGACTAGCACAGATACGCAGTATTTT
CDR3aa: CASSVPASETSTDTQYF

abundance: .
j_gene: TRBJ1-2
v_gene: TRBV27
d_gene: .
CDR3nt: TGTGCCAGCAGTCGACAGTCCACCTATGGCTACACCTTC
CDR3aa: CASSRQSTYGYTF

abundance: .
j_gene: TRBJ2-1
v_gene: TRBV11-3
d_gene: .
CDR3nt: TGTGCCAGCAGCCGCGGTGGGGGGAACGATGAGCAGTTCTTC
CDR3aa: CASSRGGGNDEQFF

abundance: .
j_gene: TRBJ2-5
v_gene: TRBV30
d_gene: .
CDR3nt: TGTGCCTCCGGTGAAGAGACCCAGTACTTC
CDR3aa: CASGEETQYF

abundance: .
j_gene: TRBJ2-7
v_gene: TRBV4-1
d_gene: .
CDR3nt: TGCGCCAGCAGCCCGTACGAAGACAGAGAAGAGCAGTACTTC
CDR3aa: CASSPYEDREEQYF

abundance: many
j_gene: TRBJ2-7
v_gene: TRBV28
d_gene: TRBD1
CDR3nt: TGTGCCAGCAGCCCCACAGGGGTGGTAAGAGACTACGAGCAGTACTTC
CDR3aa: CASSPTGVVRDYEQYF

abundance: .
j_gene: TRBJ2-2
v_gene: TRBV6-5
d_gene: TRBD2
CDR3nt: TGTGCCAGCAGTTACACGGGGACTACGACCGGGGAGCTGTTTTTT
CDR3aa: CASSYTGTTTGELFF

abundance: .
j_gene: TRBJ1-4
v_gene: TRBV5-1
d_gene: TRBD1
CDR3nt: TGCGCCAGCAGCACCGGGACAGGGGGATTCGAAAAACTGTTTTTT
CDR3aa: CASSTGTGGFEKLFF

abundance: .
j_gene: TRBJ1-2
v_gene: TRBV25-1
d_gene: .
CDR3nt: TGTGCCAGCAGTGAATTTCAGAATTATGGCTACACCTTC
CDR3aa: CASSEFQNYGYTF

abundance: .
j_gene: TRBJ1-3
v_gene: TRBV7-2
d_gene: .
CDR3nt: TGTGCCAGCAGCTTACAGGATAACTCTGGAAACACCATATATTTT
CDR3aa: CASSLQDNSGNTIYF